These 20 T cell receptor beta chains came from one sample sequenced in a study of somatic mutations in cytotoxic T cells in rheumatoid arthritis. Produced via immunoSEQ multiplex PCR; TCRdb's table is partial and in-frame only. The data contain tens of thousands of clones, under 85% of them seen just once; the ten biggest clones take up 3.2%. The sample taken for sequencing was CD8+ T cells sorted from blood. These receptors all stem from a man aged 40-50 years in good health.

This sequence joins TRBV4-1 and TRBJ2-1, with 12 bases lining up with TRBD2. CDR3 length: 17 residues. J lost 8 bases, V lost 0 bases, and 8 bases had no gene match. CDR1 is MGHRA, CDR2 YSYEKL, per germline. The CDR3 is CASSQENPSGRAYEQFF. The CDR3 DNA reads as TGCGCCAGCAGCCAAGAGAACCCTAGCGGGAGGGCGTATGAGCAGTTCTTC.

This clone was detected a few times. Germline and junction disagree at one end, which may indicate a read error. The CDR3 reads CASSSGTGNTGELFF. The CDR3 bases are TGTGCTAGCAGTTCCGGGACTGGGAACACCGGGGAGCTGTTTTTT. The chain links TRBV7-7 to TRBJ2-2; possibly TRBD2 for D (6 bases). The CDR3 is 15 residues long. CDR1 SSHAT and CDR2 FNYEAQ come from the germline V gene (reference sequence).

The V gene is TRBV6-5, the J gene TRBJ2-7; D is perhaps TRBD1 (5 bases). Trimming removed 6 bases from V and 6 bases from J, with 12 bases in between. This CDR3 spans 12 amino acids. Germline V gene data show CDR1 as MNHEY and CDR2 as SVGAGI. CDR3 region: CASSTGLGEQYF. CDR3 sequence (DNA): TGTGCCAGCAGCACAGGTTTGGGCGAGCAGTACTTC.

CDR3 sequence: CASSQGLLVFQESFSGANVLTF. CDR3 nucleotides: TGCGCCAGCAGCCAAGGTCTGCTTGTCTTCCAGGAGTCCTTCTCTGGGGCCAACGTCCTGACTTTC. The V gene is TRBV4-3, the J gene TRBJ2-6; no clear D. V lost 1 base and J 0 bases, leaving 25 bases between the germline ends. The V gene's germline CDR1 is LGHNA and CDR2 YSLEER. This CDR3 contains 22 residues.

This chain uses TRBV18 with TRBJ2-5, with TRBD2 matching over 7 bases. With 3 bases clipped from V and 5 bases from J, the junction kept 15 bases outside the gene matches. Germline loops: CDR1 KGHSH, CDR2 LQKENI. This CDR3 has 17 amino acids. CDR3 bases: TGTGCCAGCTCACCGTTGTCTGGCGGGAGTTTACTGGAGACCCAGTACTTC. Amino acid sequence: CASSPLSGGSLLETQYF.

This chain links TRBV7-8 with TRBJ2-7; 7 nucleotides line up with TRBD1. J gave up 0 bases and V 0 bases, and 8 bases lay outside the gene matches. The CDR3 spans 17 residues. In germline, CDR1 is SGHVS, CDR2 FQNEAQ. CDR3 amino acids: CASSLARGGLSSYEQYF. CDR3 DNA sequence: TGTGCCAGCAGCTTAGCGAGAGGGGGCCTAAGCTCCTACGAGCAGTACTTC.

The chain links TRBV11-2 to TRBJ1-1; D gene uncertain. Germline loops: CDR1 SGHAT, CDR2 FQNNGV. V was pared by 2 bases and J by 3 bases, with 7 bases between. The CDR3 is 13 residues long. The CDR3 sequence: CASSLSGYTEAFF. For the CDR3, the DNA is TGTGCCAGCAGCTTAAGTGGCTACACTGAAGCTTTCTTT.

This chain links TRBV19 with TRBJ2-3, with 7 bases that match TRBD2. The V gene end was trimmed by 4 bases and the J gene end by 0 bases; junction bases not matched to a gene: 4. Looked up from germline, CDR1 is LNHDA and CDR2 is SQIVND (reference sequence). The CDR3 contains 15 residues. CDR3 DNA: TGTGCCAGTAGTAAGACTAGCTCTAGCACAGATACGCAGTATTTT. This encodes CASSKTSSSTDTQYF.

The J gene is TRBJ2-1, the V gene TRBV28; D possibly corresponds to TRBD2 (5 bases). There are 13 residues in the CDR3. Germline CDR1 is MDHEN and CDR2 is SYDVKM. The V and J ends lost 8 bases and 8 bases respectively, with 16 bases between them. The CDR3 reads CASRSPGGDEQFF. CDR3 DNA: TGTGCCAGCCGATCGCCCGGAGGCGATGAGCAGTTCTTC.

The rearrangement links TRBV4-1 to TRBJ1-2; TRBD1 agrees at 7 bases. The CDR3 has 14 amino acids. V was pared by 0 bases and J by 5 bases, with 3 bases of the junction left unmatched. Per germline, CDR1 MGHRA and CDR2 YSYEKL. The CDR3 coding sequence is TGCGCCAGCAGCCAAGATAGGGACAGATATGGCTACACCTTC. Translation: CASSQDRDRYGYTF.

The chain is built from TRBV11-3 and TRBJ2-3, with 14 bases matching TRBD2. The CDR3 has 18 residues. Germline V gene sequence: CDR1 SGHNT, CDR2 YENEEA. V dropped 4 bases and J dropped 1; count of bases not matched to a gene: 7. The CDR3 nucleotides are TGTGCCAGCAGCTCAGGGACTAGCGGGAGATGGGGCACAGATACGCAGTATTTT. This sequence encodes CASSSGTSGRWGTDTQYF.

The chain uses TRBV28 and TRBJ2-2; possible D gene TRBD1, 6 bases. This CDR3 comprises 15 residues. V dropped 7 bases and J dropped 6 bases, with 18 bases sitting between them. Germline CDR1 MDHEN, CDR2 SYDVKM. CDR3 nucleotides: TGTGCCAGCAAAGTGTCCCTGGGGGCTGCCGGGGAGCTGTTTTTT. As protein: CASKVSLGAAGELFF.

This chain joins TRBV15 and TRBJ2-5; 7 bases align to TRBD2. The germline V gene has CDR1 LNHNV and CDR2 YYDKDF (reference sequence). CDR3 size: 16 residues. The ends lost 0 bases at V and 4 bases at J; junction bases unmatched: 8. CDR3 nucleotides: TGTGCCACCAGCAGAGAGACTTCGGCGGGAGCAGAGACCCAGTACTTC. Amino acid sequence: CATSRETSAGAETQYF.

J is TRBJ2-7 and V is TRBV4-1, with D tentatively TRBD1 (6 bases). V was cut by 1 base and J by 4 bases, with 26 bases left in between. The CDR3 totals 19 residues. Germline V gene data show CDR1 as MGHRA and CDR2 as YSYEKL. The chain's CDR3 is CASSQVSGPGTSNFYEQYF. The CDR3 region has the DNA TGCGCCAGCAGCCAAGTATCCGGCCCCGGGACATCAAATTTTTACGAGCAGTACTTC.

V usage is TRBV27 and J usage is TRBJ1-5; D gene unclear. Trimming took off 7 bases at V and 2 bases at J, with 6 bases between the two ends. Germline lookup yields CDR1 MNHEY and CDR2 SMNVEV (reference sequence). The CDR3 runs 12 residues. The CDR3 bases are TGTGCCAGCAATACGGGCAATCAGCCCCAGCATTTT. Translating it yields CASNTGNQPQHF.

The chain uses TRBV27 and TRBJ2-6, with a possible D match to TRBD2 (6 bases). Trimming stripped 6 bases from V and 2 bases from J, with 8 bases between. Germline loops: CDR1 MNHEY, CDR2 SMNVEV (reference sequence). The CDR3 totals 14 residues. CDR3 protein: CASRWGAGANVLTF. DNA of the CDR3: TGTGCCAGCAGGTGGGGGGCTGGGGCCAACGTCCTGACTTTC.

This clone came up once. Here the CDR3 DNA reads TGTGCCAGCAGTTACATGGACAGGGGTTACGAGCAGTACTTC. It is translated as CASSYMDRGYEQYF. The genes are TRBV6-5 and TRBJ2-7; 9 nucleotides match TRBD1. This CDR3 has 14 amino acids. The trim removed 2 bases at V and 4 bases at J, leaving 3 bases unmatched. Germline CDR1 MNHEY, CDR2 SVGAGI.

The chain carries TRBV20-1 and TRBJ2-1; no reliable D call. This CDR3 is 11 amino acids long. Trimming took off 2 bases at V and 4 bases at J, with 3 bases between the two ends. Germline V gives CDR1 DFQATT, CDR2 SNEGSKA (reference sequence). In nucleotides, the CDR3 is TGCAGTGCTAGATCGTACAATGAGCAGTTCTTC. This sequence encodes CSARSYNEQFF.

The V call is TRBV27, the J call TRBJ2-1; 7 bases are shared with TRBD2. V lost 3 bases and J lost 3; bases outside the gene matches: 2. In germline, CDR1 is MNHEY, CDR2 SMNVEV (reference sequence). The CDR3 extends over 14 amino acids. The CDR3 DNA follows: TGTGCCAGCAGTTTCCGGGACTACTACAATGAGCAGTTCTTC. Protein sequence: CASSFRDYYNEQFF.

This sequence joins TRBV6-4 and TRBJ2-3, with 16 positions matching TRBD2. This CDR3 contains 17 residues. The V segment lost 6 bases and the J segment 1 base; nucleotides outside the gene matches: 4. CDR1 and CDR2 (germline): MRHNA, SNTAGT. This CDR3 is CASRGTSGRAGTDTQYF. The CDR3 DNA is TGTGCCAGCAGGGGGACTAGCGGGAGGGCGGGCACAGATACGCAGTATTTT.